This entry features one T cell receptor beta chain sequence. What it binds is unknown. Vbeta (60) and Jbeta (13) primers were used in the PCR. The assay was immunoSEQ multiplex PCR, and TCRdb's table has in-frame clones only and misses some. Among 90,000 to 150,000 clones, approximately 80% were seen once, and the ten largest hold about 5%. This entry comes from a study of cytomegalovirus exposure and HLA in healthy donors. The V end lost 1 base, the J end lost 6 bases, and 9 bases lay between the germline ends. The CDR3 spans 13 residues. Germline-derived CDR1 and CDR2 are SGHVS and FQNEAQ. Findings and caveats of the study: The sole available immune exposure information was CMV serostatus. The study flagged some 170 TCR beta chains as cytomegalovirus-associated.

V gene TRBV7-8 combines with J gene TRBJ1-1; D call uncertain. Material for sequencing was PBMCs. This clonotype was sampled from a middle-aged man in good health and CMV-seropositive. CDR3 bases: TGTGCCAGCAGCTTAGTCCCAGGTCCTGAAGCTTTCTTT. Its translation: CASSLVPGPEAFF.